This T cell receptor beta chain was sequenced during a study of cytomegalovirus exposure and HLA in healthy donors. Study outcomes and limitations: A few chains tied to CMV proved CMV antigen-specific in vitro.

The length of the CDR3 is 14 residues. Deletions cut 5 bases from V and 8 bases from J, with 15 bases between. The germline CDR1 and CDR2 sequences are MDHEN and SYDVKM. Turning to this clone: Its antigen is not identified.

60 Vbeta and 13 Jbeta primers were used in PCR. Clones were sequenced by immunoSEQ multiplex PCR, and TCRdb holds only the in-frame ones, with some missing. This sample has over 150,000 clones, with roughly four fifths found just once. Each donor was nominally healthy when sampled (though unrecorded immune exposures were likely). The chain is built from TRBV28 and TRBJ1-4; D ambiguous. The receptor was derived from a woman under 40 in good health and CMV-seronegative. Sample: PBMCs. The CDR3 region is CASSNKPYKEKLFF. The CDR3 region has the DNA TGTGCCAGCAGTAATAAACCCTATAAGGAAAAACTGTTTTTT.